This T cell receptor beta chain was profiled in a study of preoperative IRX-2 immunotherapy in early breast cancer. Germline-derived CDR1 and CDR2 are MDHEN and SYDVKM. Trimming removed 2 bases from V and 2 bases from J, with 10 bases in between. The CDR3 sequence is 14 residues long. Here immunoSEQ multiplex PCR was the method, and the copy in TCRdb shows in-frame clones only, minus some. Of roughly 27,000 clones listed, approximately 77% are singletons. Treatment denoted: preoperative locoregional IRX-2 cytokine immunotherapy. The sequences come from lymph node tissue, collected after IRX-2 immunotherapy. The sequence derives from a human donor with breast cancer. V is TRBV28 and J is TRBJ2-7, with D possibly being TRBD2 (5 bases). The CDR3 DNA reads as TGTGCCAGCAGTTTACCCCCCGGGACCTACGAGCAGTACTTC. Residues: CASSLPPGTYEQYF. Full variable domain (missing parts from reference TRBV28 and TRBJ2-7): DVKVTQSSRYLVKRTGEKVFLECVQDMDHENMFWYRQDPGLGLRLIYFSYDVKMKEKGDIPEGYSVSREKKERFSLILESASTNQTSMYLCASSLPPGTYEQYFGPGTRLTVT.